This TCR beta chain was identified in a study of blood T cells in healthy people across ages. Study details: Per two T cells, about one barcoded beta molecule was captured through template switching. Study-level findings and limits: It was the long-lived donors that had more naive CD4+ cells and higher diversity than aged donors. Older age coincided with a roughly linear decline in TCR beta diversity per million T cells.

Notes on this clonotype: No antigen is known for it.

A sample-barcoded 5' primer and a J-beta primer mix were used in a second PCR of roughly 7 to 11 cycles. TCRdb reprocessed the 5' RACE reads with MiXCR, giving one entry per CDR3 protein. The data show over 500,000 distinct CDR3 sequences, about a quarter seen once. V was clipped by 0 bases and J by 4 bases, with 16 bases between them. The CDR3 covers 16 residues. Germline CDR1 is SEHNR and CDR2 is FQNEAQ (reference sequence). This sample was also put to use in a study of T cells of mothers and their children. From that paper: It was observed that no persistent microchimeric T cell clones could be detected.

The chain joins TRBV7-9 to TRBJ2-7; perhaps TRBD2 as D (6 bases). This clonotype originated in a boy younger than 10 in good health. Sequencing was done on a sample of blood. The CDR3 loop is CASSLAGGPFGYEQYF. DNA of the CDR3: TGTGCCAGCAGCTTAGCGGGAGGCCCTTTTGGGTACGAGCAGTACTTC. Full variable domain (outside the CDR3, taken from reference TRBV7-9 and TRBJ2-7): DTGVSQNPRHKITKRGQNVTFRCDPISEHNRLYWYRQTLGQGPEFLTYFQNEAQLEKSRLLSDRFSAERPKGSFSTLEIQRTEQGDSAMYLCASSLAGGPFGYEQYFGPGTRLTVT.